This is a list of T cell receptor beta chains from one sample in a study of blood T cell repertoires in COVID-19. The protocol was immunoSEQ multiplex PCR, while the TCRdb copy is restricted to in-frame clones and leaves out a portion. Here the sample spans 200,000 or so clones, about four fifths being singletons. Sequencing was carried out using PBMCs or T cells enriched from blood (not recorded which). Receptor source: a middle-aged woman with acute COVID-19. Both conserved end residues are part of each CDR3. The D gene is left open where the match is weak. The size entry is marked missing in some rows and otherwise reads once, few, many or a size class.

J: TRBJ2-2; size: .; D: TRBD2; V: TRBV5-1; CDR3: CASSLGLAHTGELFF; DNA: TGCGCCAGCAGCTTGGGACTAGCCCACACCGGGGAGCTGTTTTTT
J: TRBJ2-7; size: once; D: TRBD1; V: TRBV14; CDR3: CASSQDRDRVYEQYF; DNA: TGTGCCAGCAGCCAAGATAGGGACAGGGTCTACGAGCAGTACTTC
J: TRBJ2-5; size: .; D: TRBD1; V: TRBV7-8; CDR3: CASSTRTGETQYF; DNA: TGTGCCAGCAGCACCCGGACAGGAGAGACCCAGTACTTC
J: TRBJ1-2; size: once; D: .; V: TRBV6-5; CDR3: CASTPGGPGGYTF; DNA: TGTGCCAGCACCCCGGGGGGCCCGGGTGGCTACACCTTC
J: TRBJ1-6; size: once; D: TRBD1; V: TRBV18; CDR3: CASSPGQGMLSPLHF; DNA: TGTGCCAGCTCACCGGGACAGGGAATGTTGTCACCCCTCCACTTT
J: TRBJ2-5; size: .; D: .; V: TRBV7-2; CDR3: CASSLSGRKETQYF; DNA: TGTGCCAGCAGCCTCAGCGGGCGGAAAGAGACCCAGTACTTC
J: TRBJ2-7; size: .; D: .; V: TRBV10-2; CDR3: CASRDGGSYEQYF; DNA: TGCGCCAGCCGGGACGGGGGCTCCTACGAGCAGTACTTC
J: TRBJ1-2; size: .; D: .; V: TRBV18; CDR3: CASSPLADESGYTF; DNA: TGTGCCAGCTCACCCCTCGCGGATGAAAGTGGCTACACCTTC
J: TRBJ1-2; size: .; D: .; V: TRBV28; CDR3: CASSSPSRGGYTF; DNA: TGTGCCAGCAGTTCACCCAGTAGGGGGGGCTACACCTTC
J: TRBJ1-2; size: few; D: .; V: TRBV7-8; CDR3: CASSRDRDSYTF; DNA: TGTGCCAGCAGCCGCGACCGGGACAGCTACACCTTC
J: TRBJ2-7; size: many; D: TRBD2; V: TRBV6-6; CDR3: CASSRSGTSGRAEEQYF; DNA: TGTGCCAGCAGTCGATCCGGGACTAGCGGGAGGGCCGAAGAGCAGTACTTC
J: TRBJ2-2; size: .; D: TRBD1; V: TRBV14; CDR3: CASSASGQGGPGELFF; DNA: TGTGCCAGCAGCGCTTCGGGACAGGGGGGGCCCGGGGAGCTGTTTTTT
J: TRBJ2-5; size: .; D: TRBD2; V: TRBV7-2; CDR3: CAILAGGPGTQYF; DNA: TGTGCCATACTTGCGGGGGGGCCGGGGACCCAGTACTTC
J: TRBJ2-7; size: .; D: TRBD1; V: TRBV14; CDR3: CASSRGQVFDEQYF; DNA: TGTGCCAGCAGCCGAGGACAGGTCTTTGACGAGCAGTACTTC
J: TRBJ1-1; size: .; D: .; V: TRBV29-1; CDR3: CSGKAGEGTEAFF; DNA: TGCAGCGGGAAGGCAGGGGAAGGCACTGAAGCTTTCTTT
J: TRBJ1-2; size: .; D: .; V: TRBV15; CDR3: CATSTSKDGDYGYTF; DNA: TGTGCCACCAGCACCTCGAAAGACGGGGACTATGGCTACACCTTC
J: TRBJ2-7; size: .; D: TRBD1; V: TRBV6-5; CDR3: CASGTGVYEQYF; DNA: TGTGCCAGCGGAACAGGGGTTTACGAGCAGTACTTC
J: TRBJ2-3; size: few; D: .; V: TRBV5-6; CDR3: CASSSGLSTDTQYF; DNA: TGTGCCAGCAGCTCCGGACTGTCCACAGATACGCAGTATTTT
J: TRBJ1-4; size: .; D: .; V: TRBV28; CDR3: CASSLGLNEKLFF; DNA: TGTGCCAGCAGCCTTGGACTTAATGAAAAACTGTTTTTT
J: TRBJ1-2; size: .; D: TRBD1; V: TRBV6-5; CDR3: CASSLDRSNYGYTF; DNA: TGTGCCAGCAGTCTGGACAGGTCTAACTATGGCTACACCTTC
J: TRBJ2-1; size: .; D: .; V: TRBV2; CDR3: CASSDPTRSKQFF; DNA: TGTGCCAGCAGTGACCCGACTAGGTCTAAGCAGTTCTTC
J: TRBJ2-1; size: few; D: .; V: TRBV6-5; CDR3: CASKGETLLLHEQFF; DNA: TGTGCCAGCAAGGGGGAAACACTCCTCCTACATGAGCAGTTCTTC
J: TRBJ2-2; size: .; D: .; V: TRBV27; CDR3: CASSSASTGELFF; DNA: TGTGCCAGCAGTTCCGCGAGCACCGGGGAGCTGTTTTTT
J: TRBJ1-1; size: few; D: .; V: TRBV12-3/TRBV12-4; CDR3: CASSTQMNTEAFF; DNA: TGTGCCAGCAGTACCCAGATGAACACTGAAGCTTTCTTT
J: TRBJ1-2; size: once; D: .; V: TRBV5-8; CDR3: CASSLWESNYGYTF; DNA: TGTGCCAGCAGCTTGTGGGAGAGTAACTATGGCTACACCTTC
J: TRBJ2-3; size: .; D: TRBD1; V: TRBV7-2; CDR3: CASSPVSTGGGSTDTQYF; DNA: TGTGCCAGCAGCCCCGTCTCGACAGGGGGCGGAAGCACAGATACGCAGTATTTT
J: TRBJ1-6; size: .; D: .; V: TRBV27; CDR3: CASSFSGSPLHF; DNA: TGTGCCAGCAGTTTCTCGGGTTCACCCCTCCACTTT
J: TRBJ2-3; size: .; D: TRBD1; V: TRBV7-3; CDR3: CASSPRTGTDTQYF; DNA: TGTGCCAGCAGCCCCCGGACAGGGACAGATACGCAGTATTTT
J: TRBJ1-3; size: many; D: .; V: TRBV7-9; CDR3: CASSLAFGEDTIYF; DNA: TGTGCCAGCAGCTTAGCATTTGGGGAGGACACCATATATTTT
J: TRBJ2-5; size: .; D: TRBD2; V: TRBV7-6; CDR3: CASSGLAGTQETQYF; DNA: TGTGCCAGCAGCGGACTAGCGGGGACCCAAGAGACCCAGTACTTC
J: TRBJ1-1; size: .; D: TRBD1; V: TRBV28; CDR3: CASSPDRVAGGAFF; DNA: TGTGCCAGCAGCCCGGACAGGGTTGCAGGTGGAGCTTTCTTT
J: TRBJ2-5; size: .; D: .; V: TRBV12-5; CDR3: CASGLESSGTHHF; DNA: TGTGCTAGTGGTTTGGAATCCTCCGGGACTCACCACTTC
J: TRBJ1-6; size: .; D: .; V: TRBV21-1; CDR3: CASSKGERKDSPLHF; DNA: TGTGCCAGCAGCAAAGGAGAGCGAAAGGATTCACCCCTCCACTTT
J: TRBJ2-5; size: .; D: TRBD1; V: TRBV5-1; CDR3: CASSLGDRGLETQYF; DNA: TGCGCCAGCAGCTTGGGGGACAGGGGGCTGGAGACCCAGTACTTC
J: TRBJ2-6; size: .; D: .; V: TRBV11-2; CDR3: CASSSPRGSSSGANVLTF; DNA: TGTGCCAGCAGCTCTCCCAGGGGCTCTAGCTCTGGGGCCAACGTCCTGACTTTC
J: TRBJ2-1; size: .; D: TRBD2; V: TRBV2; CDR3: CASTGTSLRASEQFF; DNA: TGTGCCAGCACCGGGACTAGCCTCAGGGCAAGTGAGCAGTTCTTC
J: TRBJ1-6; size: .; D: TRBD1; V: TRBV5-1; CDR3: CASRAREDRGSPLHF; DNA: TGCGCCAGCAGAGCGAGAGAGGACAGGGGTTCACCCCTCCACTTT
J: TRBJ2-1; size: .; D: TRBD1; V: TRBV5-8; CDR3: CASSQGQGYEQFF; DNA: TGTGCCAGCAGCCAAGGACAGGGGTATGAGCAGTTCTTC
J: TRBJ2-5; size: .; D: TRBD2; V: TRBV28; CDR3: CASSSYTSGRRTQYF; DNA: TGTGCCAGCAGTTCCTACACTAGCGGGAGGAGGACCCAGTACTTC
J: TRBJ2-1; size: .; D: .; V: TRBV2; CDR3: CASVSGNEQFF; DNA: TGTGCCAGCGTCTCGGGGAATGAGCAGTTCTTC
J: TRBJ2-5; size: .; D: TRBD2; V: TRBV7-2; CDR3: CASSHSLAGGQETQYF; DNA: TGTGCCAGCAGCCATTCTCTAGCGGGGGGCCAAGAGACCCAGTACTTC
J: TRBJ1-1; size: .; D: TRBD1; V: TRBV9; CDR3: CASSVAATGIFDTEAFF; DNA: TGTGCCAGCAGCGTAGCTGCGACAGGGATTTTTGACACTGAAGCTTTCTTT
J: TRBJ2-3; size: .; D: TRBD2; V: TRBV28; CDR3: CASSPVLGREGTDTQYF; DNA: TGTGCCAGCAGCCCCGTCCTCGGGCGGGAGGGCACAGATACGCAGTATTTT
J: TRBJ1-1; size: .; D: .; V: TRBV5-1; CDR3: CASSLAYGGGTEAFF; DNA: TGCGCCAGCAGCTTGGCCTACGGCGGTGGCACTGAAGCTTTCTTT
J: TRBJ2-5; size: once; D: TRBD2; V: TRBV7-2; CDR3: CASSLALAGGPTTQETQYF; DNA: TGTGCCAGCAGCTTAGCCCTAGCGGGGGGCCCTACCACCCAAGAGACCCAGTACTTC
J: TRBJ2-1; size: .; D: .; V: TRBV30; CDR3: CAWSVSFSYNEQFF; DNA: TGTGCCTGGAGTGTTTCCTTCTCCTACAATGAGCAGTTCTTC
J: TRBJ1-6; size: .; D: .; V: TRBV7-9; CDR3: CASSPGETVHNSPLHF; DNA: TGTGCCAGCAGCCCGGGTGAGACAGTTCATAATTCACCCCTCCACTTT
J: TRBJ2-7; size: .; D: .; V: TRBV5-4; CDR3: CASSLLMTGYSYEQYF; DNA: TGTGCCAGCAGCTTGCTGATGACAGGTTACTCCTACGAGCAGTACTTC
J: TRBJ1-4; size: .; D: TRBD1; V: TRBV2; CDR3: CASEKTGGGSEKLFF; DNA: TGTGCCAGCGAGAAAACAGGGGGCGGCTCTGAAAAACTGTTTTTT
J: TRBJ2-1; size: .; D: .; V: TRBV7-9; CDR3: CASSLVGEAPPEQFF; DNA: TGTGCCAGCAGCTTAGTTGGTGAGGCTCCCCCGGAGCAGTTCTTC
J: TRBJ1-3; size: .; D: .; V: TRBV4-1; CDR3: CASSQGASDSTIYF; DNA: TGCGCCAGCAGCCAAGGTGCAAGCGATAGTACCATATATTTT
J: TRBJ1-5; size: .; D: .; V: TRBV6-1; CDR3: CASSEAHPAGWPQHF; DNA: TGTGCCAGCAGTGAAGCGCATCCAGCAGGCTGGCCCCAGCATTTT
J: TRBJ2-1; size: .; D: .; V: TRBV28; CDR3: CASSRSGSSYNEQFF; DNA: TGTGCCAGCAGCCGTAGCGGTAGCTCCTACAATGAGCAGTTCTTC
J: TRBJ2-1; size: once; D: TRBD1; V: TRBV28; CDR3: CASRPNRGRALSYNEQFF; DNA: TGTGCCAGCAGACCTAACAGGGGAAGGGCCCTCTCCTACAATGAGCAGTTCTTC
J: TRBJ2-5; size: .; D: TRBD2; V: TRBV4-3; CDR3: CASSQGLSSGGGETQYF; DNA: TGCGCCAGCAGCCAAGGACTGAGTAGCGGGGGTGGGGAGACCCAGTACTTC